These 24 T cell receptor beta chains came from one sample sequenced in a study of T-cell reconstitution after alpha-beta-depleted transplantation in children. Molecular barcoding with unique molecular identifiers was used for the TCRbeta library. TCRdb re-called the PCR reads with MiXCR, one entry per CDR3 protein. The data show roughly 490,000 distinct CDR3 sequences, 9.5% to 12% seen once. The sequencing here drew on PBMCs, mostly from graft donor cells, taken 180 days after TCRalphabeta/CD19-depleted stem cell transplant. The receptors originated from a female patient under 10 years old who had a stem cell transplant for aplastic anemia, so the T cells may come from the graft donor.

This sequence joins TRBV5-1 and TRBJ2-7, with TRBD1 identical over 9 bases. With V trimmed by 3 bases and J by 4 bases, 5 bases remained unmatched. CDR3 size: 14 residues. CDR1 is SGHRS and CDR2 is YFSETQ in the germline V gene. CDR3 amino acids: CASSYTGQGYEQYF. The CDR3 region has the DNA TGCGCCAGCAGCTACACGGGACAGGGTTACGAGCAGTACTTC.

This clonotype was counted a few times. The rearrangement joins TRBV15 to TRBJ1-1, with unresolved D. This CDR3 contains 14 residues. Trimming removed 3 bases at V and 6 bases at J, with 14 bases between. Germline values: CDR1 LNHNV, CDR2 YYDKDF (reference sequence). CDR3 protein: CATSRAEGSAEAFF. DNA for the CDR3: TGTGCCACCAGCAGGGCTGAGGGCTCGGCTGAAGCTTTCTTT.

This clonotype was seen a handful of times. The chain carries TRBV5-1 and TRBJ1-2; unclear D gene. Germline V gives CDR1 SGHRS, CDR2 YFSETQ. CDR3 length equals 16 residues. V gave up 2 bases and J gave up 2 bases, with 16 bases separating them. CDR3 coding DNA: TGCGCCAGCAGCTTTACGACTCCGACGACCAACTATGGCTACACCTTC. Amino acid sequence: CASSFTTPTTNYGYTF.

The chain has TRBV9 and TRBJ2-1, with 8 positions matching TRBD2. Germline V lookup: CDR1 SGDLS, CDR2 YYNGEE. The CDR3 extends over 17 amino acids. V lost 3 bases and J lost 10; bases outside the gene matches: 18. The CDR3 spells CASSARGLAGALVEQFF. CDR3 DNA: TGTGCCAGCAGCGCGAGAGGGCTAGCGGGTGCCCTCGTAGAGCAGTTCTTC.

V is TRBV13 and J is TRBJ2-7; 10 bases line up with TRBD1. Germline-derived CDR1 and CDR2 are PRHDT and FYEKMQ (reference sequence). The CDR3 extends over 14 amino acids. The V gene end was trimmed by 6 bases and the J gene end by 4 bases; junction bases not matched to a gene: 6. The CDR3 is CASSPGQGKYEQYF. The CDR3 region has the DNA TGTGCCAGCAGTCCGGGACAGGGGAAATACGAGCAGTACTTC.

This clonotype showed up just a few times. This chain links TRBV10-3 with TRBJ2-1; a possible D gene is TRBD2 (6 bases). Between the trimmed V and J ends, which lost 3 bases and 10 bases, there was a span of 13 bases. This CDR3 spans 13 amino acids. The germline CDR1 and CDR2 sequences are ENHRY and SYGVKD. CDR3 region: CAISDGGTLEQFF. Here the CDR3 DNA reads TGTGCCATCAGTGACGGGGGTACTCTCGAGCAGTTCTTC.

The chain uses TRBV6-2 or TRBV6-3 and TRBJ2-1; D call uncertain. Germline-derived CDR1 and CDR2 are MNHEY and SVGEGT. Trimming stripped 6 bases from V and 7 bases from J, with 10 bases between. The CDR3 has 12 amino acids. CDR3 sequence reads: CASRPGPNEQFF. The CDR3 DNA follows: TGTGCCAGCAGGCCCGGGCCGAATGAGCAGTTCTTC.

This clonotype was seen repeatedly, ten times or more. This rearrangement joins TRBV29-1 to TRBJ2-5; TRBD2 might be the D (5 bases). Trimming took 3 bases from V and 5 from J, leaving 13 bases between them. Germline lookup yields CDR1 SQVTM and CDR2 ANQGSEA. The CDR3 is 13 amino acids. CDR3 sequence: CSVDKAVRETQYF. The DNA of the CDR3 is TGCAGCGTTGATAAAGCGGTTAGGGAGACCCAGTACTTC.

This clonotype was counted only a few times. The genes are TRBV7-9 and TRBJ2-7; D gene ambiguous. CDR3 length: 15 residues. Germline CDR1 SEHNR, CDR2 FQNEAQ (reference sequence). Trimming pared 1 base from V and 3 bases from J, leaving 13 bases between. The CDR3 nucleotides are TGTGCCAGCAGCTTAGGTCAGACGGTACGCTACGAGCAGTACGTC. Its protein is CASSLGQTVRYEQYV.

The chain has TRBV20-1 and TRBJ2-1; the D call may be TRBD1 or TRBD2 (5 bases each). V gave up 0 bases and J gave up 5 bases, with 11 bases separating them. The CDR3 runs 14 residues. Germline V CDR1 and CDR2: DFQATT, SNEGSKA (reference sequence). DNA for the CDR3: TGCAGTGCTAGAGATCGGGGCAGCCACAATGAGCAGTTCTTC. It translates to CSARDRGSHNEQFF.

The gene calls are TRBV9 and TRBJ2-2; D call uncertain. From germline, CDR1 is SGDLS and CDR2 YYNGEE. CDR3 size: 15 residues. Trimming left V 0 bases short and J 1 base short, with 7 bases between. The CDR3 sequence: CASSVGRRNTGELFF. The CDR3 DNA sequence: TGTGCCAGCAGCGTAGGAAGAAGGAACACCGGGGAGCTGTTTTTT.

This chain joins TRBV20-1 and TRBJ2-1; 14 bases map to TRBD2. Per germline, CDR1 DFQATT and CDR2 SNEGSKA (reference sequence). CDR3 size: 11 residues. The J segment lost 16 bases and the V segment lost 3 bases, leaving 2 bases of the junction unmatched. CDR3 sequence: CSARGLAGDFF. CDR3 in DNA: TGCAGTGCTAGGGGACTAGCGGGGGACTTCTTC.

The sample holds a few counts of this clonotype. Here the CDR3 reads CIGASGNTIYF. Here the CDR3 DNA reads TGCATTGGAGCCTCTGGAAACACCATATATTTT. The J gene is TRBJ1-3, the V gene TRBV29-1; the D is unclear. The CDR3 has 11 residues. Germline CDR1 SQVTM, CDR2 ANQGSEA.

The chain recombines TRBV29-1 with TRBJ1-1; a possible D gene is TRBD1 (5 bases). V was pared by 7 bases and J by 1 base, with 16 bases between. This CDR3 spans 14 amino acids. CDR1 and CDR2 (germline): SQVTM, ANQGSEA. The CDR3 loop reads CSAAGPLTNTEAFF. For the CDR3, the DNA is TGCAGCGCTGCGGGGCCTTTGACGAACACTGAAGCTTTCTTT.

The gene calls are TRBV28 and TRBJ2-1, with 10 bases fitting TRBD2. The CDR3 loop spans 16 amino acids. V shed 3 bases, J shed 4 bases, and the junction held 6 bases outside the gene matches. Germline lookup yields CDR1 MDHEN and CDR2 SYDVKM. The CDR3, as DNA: TGTGCCAGCAGTTTTGTCCGGACTAGCGGTTACAATGAGCAGTTCTTC. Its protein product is CASSFVRTSGYNEQFF. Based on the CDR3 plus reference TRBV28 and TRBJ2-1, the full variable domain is DVKVTQSSRYLVKRTGEKVFLECVQDMDHENMFWYRQDPGLGLRLIYFSYDVKMKEKGDIPEGYSVSREKKERFSLILESASTNQTSMYLCASSFVRTSGYNEQFFGPGTRLTVL.

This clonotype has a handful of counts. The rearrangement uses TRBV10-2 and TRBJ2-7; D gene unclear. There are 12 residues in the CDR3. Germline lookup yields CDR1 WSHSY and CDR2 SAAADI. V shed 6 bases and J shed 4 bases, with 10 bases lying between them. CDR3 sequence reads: CASSGTLYEQYV. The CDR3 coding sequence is TGCGCCAGCAGCGGTACTTTATACGAGCAGTACGTC.

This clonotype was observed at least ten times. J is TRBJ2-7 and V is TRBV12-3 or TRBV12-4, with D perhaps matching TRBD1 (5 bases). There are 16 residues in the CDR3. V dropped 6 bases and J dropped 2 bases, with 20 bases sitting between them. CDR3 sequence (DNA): TGTGCCAGCAGGGCTCCCCCACAGGTTAACACCTACGAGCAGTACGTC. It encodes CASRAPPQVNTYEQYV.

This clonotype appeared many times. CDR3 protein: CATSRGLAGGKEQYF. CDR3 nucleotides: TGTGCCACCAGCAGAGGACTAGCGGGAGGTAAAGAGCAGTACTTC. The J gene is TRBJ2-7, the V gene TRBV15; 13 nucleotides align to TRBD2. CDR1 is LNHNV, CDR2 YYDKDF, per germline (reference sequence). Germline trimming cut 1 base from V and 7 bases from J; bases unmatched to any gene: 4. The CDR3 is 15 amino acids.

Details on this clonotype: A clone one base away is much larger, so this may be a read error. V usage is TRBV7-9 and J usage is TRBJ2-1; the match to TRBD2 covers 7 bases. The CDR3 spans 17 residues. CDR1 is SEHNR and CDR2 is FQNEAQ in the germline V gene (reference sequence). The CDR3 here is CASSLRGGPDSYNQQFF. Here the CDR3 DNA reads TGTGCCAGCAGCTTACGGGGAGGGCCCGACTCCTACAATCAGCAGTTCTTC.

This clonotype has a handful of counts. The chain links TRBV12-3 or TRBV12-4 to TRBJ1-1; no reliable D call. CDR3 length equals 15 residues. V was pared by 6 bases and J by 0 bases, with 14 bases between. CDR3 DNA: TGTGCCAGCAGCCCCCCAGCAGGCATGAACACTGAAGCTTTCTTT. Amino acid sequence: CASSPPAGMNTEAFF.

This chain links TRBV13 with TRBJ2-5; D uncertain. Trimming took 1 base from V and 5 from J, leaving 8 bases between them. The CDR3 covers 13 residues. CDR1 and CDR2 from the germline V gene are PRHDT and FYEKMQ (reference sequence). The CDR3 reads CASSLAVPETQYF. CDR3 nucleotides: TGTGCCAGCAGCTTAGCGGTTCCGGAGACCCAGTACTTC.

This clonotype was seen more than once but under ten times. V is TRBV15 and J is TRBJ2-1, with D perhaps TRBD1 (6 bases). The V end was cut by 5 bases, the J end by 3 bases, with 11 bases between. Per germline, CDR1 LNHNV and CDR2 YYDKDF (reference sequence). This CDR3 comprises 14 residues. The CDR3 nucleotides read TGTGCCACCAGCGAAGGGGGAGTCTACAATGAGCAGTTCTTC. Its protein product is CATSEGGVYNEQFF.

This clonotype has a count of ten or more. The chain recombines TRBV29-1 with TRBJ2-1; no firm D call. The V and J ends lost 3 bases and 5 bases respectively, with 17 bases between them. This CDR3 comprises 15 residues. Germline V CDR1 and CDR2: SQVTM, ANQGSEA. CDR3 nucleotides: TGCAGCGTTGAGACCCCCTCGGCCCGAGACAATGAGCAGTTCTTC. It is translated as CSVETPSARDNEQFF.

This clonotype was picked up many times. CDR3 DNA: TGTGCCATCAGTGAAGCGGACGGATCCTACGAGCAGTACTTC. Its translation is CAISEADGSYEQYF. The V gene is TRBV10-3, the J gene TRBJ2-7; possibly TRBD2 for D (5 bases). V was clipped by 3 bases and J by 1 base, with 10 bases between them. CDR1 ENHRY and CDR2 SYGVKD come from the germline V gene. The CDR3 consists of 14 residues.